Below are 14 T cell receptor beta chains sequenced from a single sample in a study of beta chain features in type 1 diabetes. Since all of the isolated RNA was reverse transcribed, expressed TCRB transcripts were what got sequenced. Generated by immunoSEQ multiplex PCR, the TCRdb table keeps only in-frame clones and is missing some. The sample shows 130,000 to 150,000 clones, less than 9% of them seen only once. The sample consisted of central memory CD4+ T cells from blood. These receptors came from a woman aged 30 to 39 in good health.

In this sample, this clone turned up a few times. The V and J genes are TRBV6-5 and TRBJ2-3; D may be TRBD1 (6 bases). This CDR3 is 14 amino acids long. Looked up from germline, CDR1 is MNHEY and CDR2 is SVGAGI. The V and J ends lost 7 bases and 1 base respectively, with 12 bases between them. This CDR3 reads CASKGTIGTDTQYF. Here the CDR3 DNA reads TGTGCCAGCAAGGGGACAATTGGCACAGATACGCAGTATTTT.

A few counts support this clone. The CDR3 protein is CASNKPKAGGLSSYEQYF. The CDR3 nucleotides are TGTGCCAGCAACAAACCAAAGGCTGGAGGGCTCTCTTCCTACGAGCAGTACTTC. This chain joins TRBV11-3 and TRBJ2-7; maybe TRBD2 (6 bases). This CDR3 contains 18 residues. V was pared by 7 bases and J by 1 base, with 26 bases between. Germline CDR1 SGHNT, CDR2 YENEEA.

V usage is TRBV28 and J usage is TRBJ1-1; D is uncertain. The CDR3 spans 13 residues. Germline V CDR1 and CDR2: MDHEN, SYDVKM. Trimming removed 5 bases from V and 1 base from J, with 8 bases in between. CDR3 amino acids: CASSVPGNTEAFF. For the CDR3, the DNA is TGTGCCAGCAGTGTCCCAGGGAACACTGAAGCTTTCTTT.

The gene calls are TRBV5-4 and TRBJ2-3; no firm D call. CDR1 is SGHNT, CDR2 YYREEE, per germline (reference sequence). The CDR3 consists of 12 residues. Trimming stripped 6 bases from V and 4 bases from J, with 9 bases between. CDR3 loop: CASTAEADTQYF. CDR3 in DNA: TGTGCCAGCACAGCCGAGGCAGATACGCAGTATTTT.

Points on this clone: Other nucleotide sequences from this sample produce the same CDR3. Here the CDR3 reads CASSSRLAGVDEQFF. The DNA of the CDR3 is TGTGCCAGCAGCTCAAGACTAGCGGGAGTGGATGAGCAGTTCTTC. The chain has TRBV7-3 and TRBJ2-1; 12 bases fit TRBD2. Germline trimming cut 4 bases from V and 8 bases from J; bases unmatched to any gene: 6. Germline CDR1 SGHTA, CDR2 FQGTGA. The CDR3 sequence is 15 residues long.

This clone was found many times. This chain links TRBV7-2 with TRBJ2-1; D possibly corresponds to TRBD2 (5 bases). This CDR3 has 15 amino acids. Per germline, CDR1 SGHTA and CDR2 FQGNSA. Between the trimmed V and J ends, which lost 0 bases and 4 bases, there was a span of 10 bases. The CDR3 bases are TGTGCCAGCAGCTTAGCCGGTAGCGAATACAATGAGCAGTTCTTC. Protein product: CASSLAGSEYNEQFF.

V usage is TRBV29-1 and J usage is TRBJ2-3, with 9 bases matching TRBD2. The CDR3 extends over 17 amino acids. The V and J ends lost 3 bases and 1 base, in that order; junction bases with no gene match: 11. Germline values: CDR1 SQVTM, CDR2 ANQGSEA. The CDR3 DNA reads TGCAGCGTTGATGACGGGTTAGCGGGAGTCGGCACAGATACGCAGTATTTT. Protein sequence: CSVDDGLAGVGTDTQYF.

This clone was picked up a small number of times. CDR3 in amino acids: CASSYKNTGELFF. CDR3 bases: TGTGCCAGCAGCTACAAGAACACCGGGGAGCTGTTTTTT. The V and J genes are TRBV7-2 and TRBJ2-2; unclear D gene. In germline, CDR1 is SGHTA, CDR2 FQGNSA. V lost 4 bases and J 1 base, leaving 4 bases between the germline ends. CDR3 length: 13 amino acids.

The chain carries TRBV19 and TRBJ2-7, with TRBD2 matching 9 bases. V shed 3 bases, J shed 4 bases, and the junction held 10 bases outside the gene matches. The CDR3 is 16 residues long. Germline V gene sequence: CDR1 LNHDA, CDR2 SQIVND (reference sequence). The CDR3: CASSMQSSSGTYEQYF. In nucleotides, the CDR3 is TGTGCCAGTAGTATGCAGTCGTCTAGCGGGACGTACGAGCAGTACTTC.

This clone was observed a few times. The chain employs TRBV7-6 and TRBJ2-3, with no clear D. This CDR3 is 13 amino acids long. The ends were cut back, 5 bases at V and 3 bases at J, with 9 bases in the middle. Per the germline V gene, CDR1 is SGHVS and CDR2 is FNYEAQ. As DNA, the CDR3 is TGTGCCAGCAGCCCAGGAAGGACAGATACGCAGTATTTT. Its translation: CASSPGRTDTQYF.

This clone was observed at least ten times. The rearrangement links TRBV30 to TRBJ1-2; a weak D match, TRBD1 (6 bases). The CDR3 length is 13 residues. The V gene lost 3 bases and the J gene lost 8 bases, with 16 bases spanning the gap. Germline values: CDR1 GTSNPN, CDR2 SVGIG (reference sequence). This chain's CDR3 is CAWRLSGVGGYTF. In nucleotides, the CDR3 is TGTGCCTGGAGGTTATCAGGGGTGGGCGGCTACACCTTC.

The chain carries TRBV4-2 and TRBJ1-3; the D gene is possibly TRBD1 (6 bases). This CDR3 has 17 residues. V dropped 1 base and J dropped 2 bases, with 15 bases sitting between them. From germline, CDR1 is LGHNA and CDR2 YNFKEQ. In nucleotides, the CDR3 is TGTGCCAGCAGCCAAGTCTTGGGGACATACACTGGAAACACCATATATTTT. This gives the protein CASSQVLGTYTGNTIYF.

This clone was picked up a small number of times. This rearrangement joins TRBV18 to TRBJ2-7, with D possibly being TRBD1 (6 bases). Between the trimmed V and J ends, which lost 6 bases and 2 bases, there was a span of 14 bases. Germline assignment: CDR1 KGHSH and CDR2 LQKENI. CDR3 length: 14 residues. The CDR3: CASSRAGDAYEQYF. CDR3 sequence (DNA): TGTGCCAGCTCTCGGGCAGGGGACGCCTACGAGCAGTACTTC.

The rearrangement links TRBV18 to TRBJ2-1; the match to TRBD1 covers 11 bases. Germline V gene data show CDR1 as KGHSH and CDR2 as LQKENI. The CDR3 has 16 residues. The junction had 6 bases not matched to a gene; V was cut back by 1 base and J by 7 bases. As DNA, the CDR3 is TGTGCCAGCTCACCACGACCGGGACAGGGGGTTAATGAGCAGTTCTTC. This codes for CASSPRPGQGVNEQFF.